The sequence of this TCR beta chain was determined in a study of blood T cell repertoires in COVID-19. Study as a whole: There were acute and convalescent COVID-19 samples, and they came from the United States, Italy and Spain. T cells, B-cell-depleted T cells, or PBMCs supplied cDNA or gDNA.

CDR1 is SGHDT, CDR2 YYEEEE, per germline. The V gene end was trimmed by 2 bases and the J gene end by 2 bases; junction bases not matched to a gene: 1. This CDR3 has 14 residues. As processed by the authors: Amplified reference gene primers provided the basis for estimating nucleated cell counts. This table comes from immunoSEQ multiplex PCR, and its TCRdb copy is limited to in-frame clones, with some not included. V and J calls and clone size are copied from that table; D and trimming were computed from the DNA. Of about 61,000 clones listed, 88% are singletons. The receptor's source is a woman aged 45-65 years with active or convalescent COVID-19. V is TRBV5-6 and J is TRBJ1-2; TRBD1 aligns across 9 bases. Material: peripheral blood. The CDR3 sequence is CASSFGTGNYGYTF. The CDR3 DNA sequence: TGTGCCAGCAGCTTCGGGACAGGGAACTATGGCTACACCTTC.